Below are 20 T cell receptor beta chains sequenced from a single sample in a study of T cell repertoires in cytomegalovirus infection. TCRdb processed the reads anew with MiXCR; each CDR3 protein has one entry. This table holds about 530,000 distinct CDR3 sequences, 26% found once. Sequences were obtained from PBMCs. Source of these receptors: a human donor in good health (CMV status not recorded). Some clones in this sample may be carry-over from other donors' samples.

The rearrangement uses TRBV4-3 and TRBJ2-1; D unclear. There are 18 residues in the CDR3. Deletions cut 0 bases from V and 0 bases from J, with 15 bases between. CDR1 is LGHNA, CDR2 YSLEER, per germline. CDR3 sequence reads: CASSQDRAELASYNEQFF. The DNA for the CDR3 is TGCGCCAGCAGCCAAGATCGGGCCGAACTCGCCTCCTACAATGAGCAGTTCTTC.

CDR3 coding DNA: TGTGCCAGCAGCTCAATTCACGACACTTGGGATACGCAGTATTTT. This sequence encodes CASSSIHDTWDTQYF. The J gene is TRBJ2-3, the V gene TRBV7-9; D unclear. The CDR3 loop spans 15 amino acids. Deletions cut 4 bases from V and 6 bases from J, with 17 bases between. Looked up from germline, CDR1 is SEHNR and CDR2 is FQNEAQ (reference sequence).

The chain uses TRBV7-2 and TRBJ1-1; no clear D gene. The V end lost 5 bases, the J end lost 0 bases, and 13 bases lay between the germline ends. This CDR3 has 15 residues. CDR1 SGHTA and CDR2 FQGNSA come from the germline V gene. The DNA for the CDR3 is TGTGCCAGCAGCCTCCAGGCGGGCTTGAACACTGAAGCTTTCTTT. It encodes CASSLQAGLNTEAFF.

This CDR3 reads CASQRSSGRLIQYF. The DNA of the CDR3 is TGTGCCAGCCAGAGGTCTAGCGGGAGACTCATTCAGTACTTC. The genes are TRBV12-3 or TRBV12-4 and TRBJ2-4; 10 bases fit TRBD2. The CDR3 covers 14 residues. With 8 bases clipped from V and 9 bases from J, the junction kept 10 bases outside the gene matches.

This clonotype was seen a handful of times. The rearrangement links TRBV15 to TRBJ2-7; the D is unclear. Trimming cost V 5 bases and J 7 bases, with 12 bases left between them. CDR1 is LNHNV, CDR2 YYDKDF, per germline (reference sequence). The CDR3 sequence is 12 residues long. CDR3: CATSSPLGEQYV. For the CDR3, the DNA is TGTGCCACCAGCTCCCCGTTGGGGGAGCAGTACGTC.

This clonotype occurred many times. This chain joins TRBV7-9 and TRBJ1-1; D perhaps matches TRBD1 (5 bases). This CDR3 has 13 amino acids. CDR1 is SEHNR and CDR2 is FQNEAQ in the germline V gene (reference sequence). Trimming cost V 5 bases and J 1 base, with 8 bases left between them. CDR3 nucleotide sequence: TGTGCCAGCAGCATTGACAGGAACACTGAAGCTTTCTTT. Translation: CASSIDRNTEAFF.

The V gene is TRBV11-2, the J gene TRBJ1-2; 8 positions match TRBD1. This CDR3 is built from 17 residues. The J segment lost 3 bases and the V segment lost 0 bases, leaving 9 bases of the junction unmatched. The V gene's germline CDR1 is SGHAT and CDR2 FQNNGV. The CDR3 coding sequence is TGTGCCAGCAGCTTAGACTTGGACAGGGCCATTTACTATGGCTACACCTTC. Residues: CASSLDLDRAIYYGYTF.

The gene calls are TRBV19 and TRBJ1-1; no reliable D call. The CDR3 spans 14 residues. V lost 6 bases and J lost 3, with 14 bases in between. Per the germline V gene, CDR1 is LNHDA and CDR2 is SQIVND (reference sequence). The DNA for the CDR3 is TGTGCCAGTAGCCAATACCGACGGGACACTGAAGCTTTCTTT. Encoded protein: CASSQYRRDTEAFF.

Only one count was recorded for this clonotype. The chain joins TRBV10-3 to TRBJ2-5; 8 bases line up with TRBD1. There are 13 residues in the CDR3. Germline V gene data show CDR1 as ENHRY and CDR2 as SYGVKD. V lost 7 bases and J lost 4; bases outside the gene matches: 5. CDR3 bases: TGTGCCATCACCTCAGGGGGCGGAGAGACCCAGTACTTC. This codes for CAITSGGGETQYF.

This clonotype was recorded a few times. The rearrangement links TRBV12-3 or TRBV12-4 to TRBJ1-5; TRBD1 might be the D (5 bases). The CDR3 extends over 13 amino acids. Trimming left V 2 bases short and J 4 bases short, with 6 bases between. The chain's CDR3 is CASSLHRNQPQHF. For the CDR3, the DNA is TGTGCCAGCAGTTTACACAGGAATCAGCCCCAGCATTTT.

The V and J genes are TRBV10-3 and TRBJ1-2; D is ambiguous. Germline CDR1 reads ENHRY; CDR2 reads SYGVKD. V was clipped by 4 bases and J by 2 bases, with 11 bases between them. The length of the CDR3 is 14 residues. CDR3 protein: CAISGAAENYGYTF. The CDR3 coding sequence is TGTGCCATCAGTGGGGCGGCAGAGAACTATGGCTACACCTTC.

V gene TRBV15 combines with J gene TRBJ2-5; 10 bases fit TRBD2. CDR1 is LNHNV, CDR2 YYDKDF, per germline (reference sequence). The CDR3 consists of 18 residues. The ends lost 3 bases at V and 1 base at J; junction bases unmatched: 11. CDR3: CATSSLIGTSGVQETQYF. The DNA of the CDR3 is TGTGCCACCAGCAGCCTAATCGGCACTAGCGGGGTCCAAGAGACCCAGTACTTC.

The rearrangement uses TRBV19 and TRBJ1-2; D may be TRBD1 (6 bases). The V end lost 5 bases, the J end lost 3 bases, and 16 bases lay between the germline ends. The CDR3 has 15 residues. CDR1 and CDR2 from the germline V gene are LNHDA and SQIVND (reference sequence). The CDR3 loop reads CASSGTDSLYYGYTF. In nucleotides, the CDR3 is TGTGCCAGTAGTGGGACGGACAGCCTTTACTATGGCTACACCTTC.

This clonotype was detected many times. This chain uses TRBV7-6 with TRBJ1-5; D may be TRBD1 (5 bases). Germline V lookup: CDR1 SGHVS, CDR2 FNYEAQ. Trimming pared 2 bases from V and 6 bases from J, leaving 11 bases between. The CDR3 is made up of 14 amino acids. The CDR3: CASSLKKGVQPQHF. CDR3 bases: TGTGCCAGCAGCTTAAAAAAAGGGGTTCAGCCCCAGCATTTT.

A note on this clonotype: A much bigger clone sits one base away, suggesting this may be a read error. The rearrangement joins TRBV7-2 to TRBJ1-1; 7 nucleotides line up with TRBD1. CDR1 and CDR2 from the germline V gene are SGHTA and FQGNSA. V lost 5 bases and J lost 2; bases outside the gene matches: 5. The CDR3 has 14 amino acids. The CDR3 sequence is CASSGDRENTEAFF. The CDR3 nucleotides are TGTGCCAGCAGCGGGGACAGAGAAAACACTGAAGCTTTCTTT.

This clonotype was detected a few times. The chain has TRBV12-3 or TRBV12-4 and TRBJ2-1; D gene uncertain. Trimming removed 3 bases at V and 7 bases at J, with 10 bases between. The length of the CDR3 is 13 residues. The CDR3 sequence is CASSFDGPNEQFF. CDR3 bases: TGTGCCAGCAGTTTCGATGGACCGAATGAGCAGTTCTTC.

Turning to this clonotype: One junction end does not reproduce the germline sequence, and a read error may be involved. The chain combines TRBV4-3 with TRBJ1-5; 7 bases fit TRBD1. The CDR3 runs to 15 residues. Germline V gives CDR1 LGHNA, CDR2 YSLEER. The CDR3 is CASSRSDRSNQPQRF. CDR3 coding DNA: TGCGCCAGCAGTCGATCGGACAGGTCAAATCAGCCCCAGCGTTTT.

CDR3 bases: TGTGCCAGTAGTCCCCGGCTTGGGGGGAACACTGAAGCTTTCTTT. This gives the protein CASSPRLGGNTEAFF. The chain combines TRBV19 with TRBJ1-1, with D possibly TRBD1 on 5 matching bases. CDR3 length: 15 residues. Germline V gives CDR1 LNHDA, CDR2 SQIVND (reference sequence). V gave up 5 bases and J gave up 1 base, with 14 bases separating them.

This chain connects TRBV29-1 to TRBJ2-3; tentative D call: TRBD2 (7 bases). Germline CDR1 and CDR2: SQVTM and ANQGSEA. The CDR3 sequence is 15 residues long. V was cut by 4 bases and J by 0 bases, with 14 bases left in between. CDR3 in amino acids: CSVGRGGRSTDTQYF. In nucleotides, the CDR3 is TGCAGCGTTGGGAGGGGGGGCAGAAGCACAGATACGCAGTATTTT.

This clonotype appeared a few times. The V and J genes are TRBV7-2 and TRBJ2-1; D possibly corresponds to TRBD2 (5 bases). The germline V and J ends were trimmed by 2 bases and 9 bases, with 17 bases remaining between them. Germline V gene sequence: CDR1 SGHTA, CDR2 FQGNSA. This CDR3 has 15 residues. CDR3 sequence reads: CASSLTSGVKGEQFF. The CDR3 DNA follows: TGTGCCAGCAGCTTAACCAGCGGAGTAAAGGGTGAGCAGTTCTTC.